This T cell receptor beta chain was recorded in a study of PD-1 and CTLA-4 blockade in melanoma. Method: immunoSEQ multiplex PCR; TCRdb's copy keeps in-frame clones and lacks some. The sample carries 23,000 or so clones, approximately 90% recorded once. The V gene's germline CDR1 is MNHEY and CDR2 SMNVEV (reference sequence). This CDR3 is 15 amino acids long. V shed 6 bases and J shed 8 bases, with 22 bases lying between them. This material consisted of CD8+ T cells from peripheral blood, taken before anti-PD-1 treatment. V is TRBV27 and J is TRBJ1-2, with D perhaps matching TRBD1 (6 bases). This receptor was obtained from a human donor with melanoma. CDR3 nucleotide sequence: TGTGCCAGCAGCCCCGCTGCGCGGGGGCGGTCGGGCTACACCTTC. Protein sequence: CASSPAARGRSGYTF.